This T cell receptor beta chain derives from a study of T cell changes during pregnancy in multiple sclerosis. CDR1 is SGHDN, CDR2 FVKESK, per germline. The CDR3 covers 16 residues. The V end lost 1 base, the J end lost 1 base, and 10 bases lay between the germline ends. Assay used: immunoSEQ multiplex PCR; TCRdb lists only in-frame clones, some missing. Here the sample spans 26,000 or so clones, approximately 92% being singletons. Sequenced material: CD8+ T cells from peripheral blood mononuclear cells, taken in the second trimester of pregnancy. This receptor was obtained from a female donor with multiple sclerosis, enrolled in a pregnancy study. The genes are TRBV14 and TRBJ2-2, with D possibly being TRBD1 (6 bases). The CDR3: CASSQVRGLNTGELFF. CDR3 DNA sequence: TGTGCCAGCAGCCAAGTCAGGGGCCTGAACACCGGGGAGCTGTTTTTT.